This T cell receptor beta chain was observed in a study of T cell repertoires in cytomegalovirus infection. TCRdb re-analysed the reads in MiXCR, keeping a single row per CDR3 protein. This table holds about 150,000 distinct CDR3 sequences, 32% found once. As regards this clonotype: Antigen unknown.

CDR1 is MGHRA, CDR2 YSYEKL, per germline. This CDR3 has 14 residues. The V segment lost 6 bases and the J segment 5 bases; nucleotides outside the gene matches: 10. The clonotype comes from a human donor in good health (CMV status not recorded). Some clones in this sample may be carry-over from other donors' samples. The V gene is TRBV4-1, the J gene TRBJ2-7; 7 positions match TRBD1. The sample consisted of CD8+ T cells from cultured PBMCs, taken from culture after CMV antigen stimulation. The CDR3: CASSPDRALDEQYF. DNA for the CDR3: TGCGCCAGCAGTCCCGACAGGGCCCTAGACGAGCAGTACTTC.